Each of the 10 T cell receptor beta chains below was sequenced from the same sample in a study of yellow fever vaccine responses in identical twins listed by TCRdb under 2018. The library was made by RT-PCR. This sample was sequenced with an Illumina HiSeq 2500. TCRdb handled the public reads itself, with Q25 trimming in fastp and clone calling in MiXCR, and kept productive beta chains. Here each entry gathers all rows of one CDR3 protein and keeps the most common genes and DNA. The sample records 15,000 to 20,000 distinct CDR3 sequences, about 56% of which are singletons. Approximately 8% of the sample goes to the ten largest clones. The source material was T cells from blood (PBMCs), unsorted or a sorted subset (not recorded which), sampled before or after yellow fever vaccination (not recorded which). These receptors all stem from a woman aged 18-29 years who received the yellow fever vaccine. Donor details come from another sample of the same person, matched by shared clones.

This chain connects TRBV7-9 to TRBJ1-1; D remains ambiguous. V dropped 5 bases and J dropped 1 base, with 11 bases sitting between them. Germline lookup yields CDR1 SEHNR and CDR2 FQNEAQ (reference sequence). This CDR3 spans 14 amino acids. The CDR3 DNA reads TGTGCCAGCAGCCCCAGGAATTCGAACACTGAAGCTTTCTTT. It yields the protein CASSPRNSNTEAFF.

The CDR3 DNA sequence: TGTGCCAGCAGCTTGTGGGCCGGCTACGAGCAGTACTTC. It codes for CASSLWAGYEQYF. The chain joins TRBV5-5 to TRBJ2-7, with D uncertain. V lost 1 base and J 3 bases, leaving 8 bases between the germline ends. This CDR3 has 13 residues. Germline V lookup: CDR1 SGHKS, CDR2 YYEKEE (reference sequence).

The CDR3 sequence: CASSQEAGRGAGNTIYF. As DNA, the CDR3 is TGTGCCAGCAGCCAAGAAGCGGGACGGGGTGCTGGAAACACCATATATTTT. The chain uses TRBV4-2 and TRBJ1-3, with TRBD1 as a possible D gene (5 bases). This CDR3 has 17 amino acids. The V end was cut by 0 bases, the J end by 2 bases, with 14 bases between. CDR1 is LGHNA, CDR2 YNFKEQ, per germline.

CDR3 sequence (DNA): TGTGCCAGCAGCTCCTTTCGATCTAATCGTGGGTACAATGAGCAGTTCTTC. This codes for CASSSFRSNRGYNEQFF. The chain is built from TRBV11-2 and TRBJ2-1; D call uncertain. In germline, CDR1 is SGHAT, CDR2 FQNNGV. V lost 4 bases and J lost 4, with 20 bases in between. The CDR3 has 17 amino acids.

CDR3 sequence (DNA): TGTGCCAGCAGCTTATCGCGTGGGGGCCGGGAGAACACTGAAGCTTTCTTT. Amino acid sequence: CASSLSRGGRENTEAFF. The chain is built from TRBV7-9 and TRBJ1-1; D might be TRBD1 (6 bases). Germline V gene lookup returns CDR1 SEHNR and CDR2 FQNEAQ (reference sequence). V shed 2 bases and J shed 1 base, with 17 bases lying between them. The CDR3 consists of 17 residues.

This clonotype has a handful of counts. The gene calls are TRBV18 and TRBJ2-7; a weak D match, TRBD2 (6 bases). The ends were cut back, 0 bases at V and 0 bases at J, with 12 bases in the middle. The CDR3 has 16 amino acids. Per germline, CDR1 KGHSH and CDR2 LQKENI. Here the CDR3 DNA reads TGTGCCAGCTCACCACCGAATAGCGGTAGCTCCTACGAGCAGTACTTC. It translates to CASSPPNSGSSYEQYF. Combining the CDR3 with reference TRBV18 and TRBJ2-7 gives the whole variable domain NAGVMQNPRHLVRRRGQEARLRCSPMKGHSHVYWYRQLPEEGLKFMVYLQKENIIDESGMPKERFSAEFPKEGPSILRIQQVVRGDSAAYFCASSPPNSGSSYEQYFGPGTRLTVT.

This clonotype was observed a few times. This rearrangement joins TRBV12-3 or TRBV12-4 to TRBJ1-5, with TRBD1 matching over 7 bases. This CDR3 comprises 14 residues. The V and J ends lost 5 bases and 6 bases, in that order; junction bases with no gene match: 7. The CDR3 DNA follows: TGTGCCAGCAGTCCTACAGGGGCGGGTCAGCCCCAGCATTTT. This codes for CASSPTGAGQPQHF.

The chain is built from TRBV12-3 or TRBV12-4 and TRBJ1-2, with D unclear. The CDR3 contains 12 residues. Between the trimmed V and J ends, which lost 6 bases and 8 bases, there was a span of 13 bases. The CDR3 region is CASSKTVGGYTF. CDR3 DNA: TGTGCCAGCAGCAAGACCGTGGGCGGCTACACCTTC.

The gene calls are TRBV11-2 and TRBJ1-2, with TRBD1 identical over 7 bases. The CDR3 has 15 amino acids. Trimming cost V 5 bases and J 3 bases; bases outside gene matches: 9. Germline loops: CDR1 SGHAT, CDR2 FQNNGV. The chain's CDR3 is CASSGRGDSDYGYTF. The CDR3 bases are TGTGCCAGCAGCGGGCGGGGGGACAGCGACTATGGCTACACCTTC.

The chain uses TRBV28 and TRBJ2-7, with 7 bases lining up with TRBD1. The CDR3 has 14 residues. Germline loops: CDR1 MDHEN, CDR2 SYDVKM. J was trimmed by 2 bases and V by 8 bases; bases with no gene match: 9. The CDR3 DNA is TGTGCCAGCGTGAGGGCTGACAGGGCCTACGAGCAGTACTTC. This gives the protein CASVRADRAYEQYF.